This TCR beta chain is from a study of shared clonotypes between healthy human individuals. In the source study's methods: With immunoSEQ giving junction-only sequences and no quality scores, filtering differed. The data were produced by immunoSEQ multiplex PCR, yet TCRdb's version contains in-frame clones alone and is incomplete. V and J calls and clone size are given by that table; D and trimming were obtained from the DNA. Of 650,000 to 800,000 clones listed, roughly 72% are singletons. The CDR3 runs to 14 residues. CDR1 SGHDN and CDR2 FVKESK come from the germline V gene. The ends were cut back, 5 bases at V and 1 base at J, with 11 bases in the middle.

The chain recombines TRBV14 with TRBJ1-1; D not certain. Sequencing used memory CD4+ T cells sorted from blood. Specified subset: CD45RA-negative fraction. This clonotype was sampled from a woman in her 30s in good health. CDR3 amino acids: CASSVKTPNTEAFF. The CDR3 nucleotides are TGTGCCAGCAGCGTCAAGACTCCGAACACTGAAGCTTTCTTT.